This TCR beta chain was observed in a study of Ad26.COV2.S vaccination and SARS-CoV-2 variants. Looking at the study overall: Intramuscular Ad26.COV2.S doses were given once or twice, 56 days apart. Findings of the study overall: The TCR breadth and depth analyses may have produced an underestimate of total T cell responses. Similar non-spike TCR breadth was observed in recipients of vaccine and of placebo.

V was pared by 2 bases and J by 3 bases, with 11 bases between. Germline CDR1 and CDR2: GTSNPN and SVGIG (reference sequence). The CDR3 covers 13 residues. Noted treatment: 19 received Ad26.COV2.S at low or high dose, single or two shots; a few received placebo; per-sample allocation not given. Material that was analyzed had been drawn on day 63 after the first vaccine or placebo injection. This clone was observed once. The antigen is not known. The table came from immunoSEQ multiplex PCR; TCRdb's copy has only in-frame clones and leaves some out. The sample shows about 240,000 clones, 70% to 90% of them seen only once.

The receptor comes from a person aged 18-65 years who received the Ad26.COV2.S COVID-19 vaccine or a placebo. The sample was peripheral blood, taken in a trial of Ad26.COV2.S vaccine versus placebo. This chain connects TRBV30 to TRBJ2-7; possible D gene TRBD1, 5 bases. CDR3 protein: CAWSPGHSYEQYF. CDR3 coding DNA: TGTGCCTGGAGTCCCGGACACAGCTACGAGCAGTACTTC.